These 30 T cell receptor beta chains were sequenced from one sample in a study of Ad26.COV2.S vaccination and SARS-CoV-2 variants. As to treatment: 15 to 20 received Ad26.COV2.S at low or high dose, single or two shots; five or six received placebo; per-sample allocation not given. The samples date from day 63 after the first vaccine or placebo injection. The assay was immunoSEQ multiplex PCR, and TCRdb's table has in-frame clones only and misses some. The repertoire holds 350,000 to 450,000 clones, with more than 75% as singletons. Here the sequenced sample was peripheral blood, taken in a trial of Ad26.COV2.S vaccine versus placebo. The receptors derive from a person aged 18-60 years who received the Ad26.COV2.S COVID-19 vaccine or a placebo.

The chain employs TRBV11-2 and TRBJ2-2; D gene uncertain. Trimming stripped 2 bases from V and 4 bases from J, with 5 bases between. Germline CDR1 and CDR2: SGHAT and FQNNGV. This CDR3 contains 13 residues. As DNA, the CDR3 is TGTGCCAGCAGCTTAAGACGCACCGGGGAGCTGTTTTTT. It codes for CASSLRRTGELFF.

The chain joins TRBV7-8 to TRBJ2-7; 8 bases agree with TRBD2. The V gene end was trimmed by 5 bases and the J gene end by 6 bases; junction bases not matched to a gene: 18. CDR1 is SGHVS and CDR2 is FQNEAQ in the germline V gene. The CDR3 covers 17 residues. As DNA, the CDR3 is TGTGCCAGCAGCCGTCTGGGAGCGGGAGTCCTGTCCGGCGAGCAGTACTTC. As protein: CASSRLGAGVLSGEQYF.

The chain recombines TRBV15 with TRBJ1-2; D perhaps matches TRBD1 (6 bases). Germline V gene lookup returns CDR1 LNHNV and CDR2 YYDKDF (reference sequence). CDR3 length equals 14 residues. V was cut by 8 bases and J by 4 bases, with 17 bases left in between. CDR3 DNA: TGTGCCACCGGCCCGGTTTCGGGGGCCTATGGCTACACCTTC. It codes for CATGPVSGAYGYTF.

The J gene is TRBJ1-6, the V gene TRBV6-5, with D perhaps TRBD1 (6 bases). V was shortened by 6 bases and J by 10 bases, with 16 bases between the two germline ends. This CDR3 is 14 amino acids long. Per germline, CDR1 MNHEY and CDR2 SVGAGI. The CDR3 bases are TGTGCCAGCAGCCACAGGGATATCGTATCACCCCTCCACTTT. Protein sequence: CASSHRDIVSPLHF.

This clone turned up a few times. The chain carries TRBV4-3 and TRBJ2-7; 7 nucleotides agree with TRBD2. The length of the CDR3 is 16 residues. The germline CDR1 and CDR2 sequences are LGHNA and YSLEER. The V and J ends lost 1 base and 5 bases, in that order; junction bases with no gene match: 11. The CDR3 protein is CASSQGAAGVSDEQYF. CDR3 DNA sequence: TGCGCCAGCAGCCAAGGTGCGGCGGGAGTTTCTGACGAGCAGTACTTC.

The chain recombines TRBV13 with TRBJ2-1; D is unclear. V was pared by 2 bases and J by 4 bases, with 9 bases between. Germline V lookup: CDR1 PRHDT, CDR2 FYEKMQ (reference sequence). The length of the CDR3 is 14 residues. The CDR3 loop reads CASSLMIQYNEQFF. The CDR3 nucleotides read TGTGCCAGCAGCTTAATGATACAGTACAATGAGCAGTTCTTC.

Written as DNA, the CDR3 is TGTGCCAGCAGTTTCATAGGACTGGGCGGGGAGCTGTTTTTT. It yields the protein CASSFIGLGGELFF. The rearrangement joins TRBV27 to TRBJ2-2, with D possibly being TRBD2 (5 bases). From germline, CDR1 is MNHEY and CDR2 SMNVEV (reference sequence). V shed 3 bases and J shed 7 bases, with 12 bases lying between them. This CDR3 has 14 residues.

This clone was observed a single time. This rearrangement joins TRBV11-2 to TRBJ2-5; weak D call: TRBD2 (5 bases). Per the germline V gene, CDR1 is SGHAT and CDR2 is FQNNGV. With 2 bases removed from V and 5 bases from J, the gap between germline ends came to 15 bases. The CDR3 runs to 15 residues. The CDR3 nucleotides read TGTGCCAGCAGCTTAAGCAGGCCCTCGGGGGAGACCCAGTACTTC. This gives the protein CASSLSRPSGETQYF.

The CDR3 loop is CSVSGRAGPSTEAFF. The DNA of the CDR3 is TGCAGCGTCTCCGGACGAGCAGGGCCAAGTACTGAAGCTTTCTTT. The V and J genes are TRBV29-1 and TRBJ1-1; D is possibly TRBD1 (5 bases). This CDR3 spans 15 amino acids. Germline V gene sequence: CDR1 SQVTM, CDR2 ANQGSEA. The V end lost 6 bases, the J end lost 5 bases, and 22 bases lay between the germline ends.

CDR3 region: CASSPDRGELLGYTF. In nucleotides, the CDR3 is TGTGCCAGCTCACCTGACAGGGGGGAACTTCTCGGCTACACCTTC. The chain combines TRBV18 with TRBJ1-2; 9 nucleotides agree with TRBD1. CDR1 is KGHSH and CDR2 is LQKENI in the germline V gene. The CDR3 covers 15 residues. V dropped 3 bases and J dropped 8; count of bases not matched to a gene: 10.

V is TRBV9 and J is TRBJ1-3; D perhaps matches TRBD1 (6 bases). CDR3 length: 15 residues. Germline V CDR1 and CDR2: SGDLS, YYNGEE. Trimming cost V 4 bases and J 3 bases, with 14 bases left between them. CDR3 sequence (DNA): TGTGCCAGCAGCCCACAAGGGGGTTTTGGAAACACCATATATTTT. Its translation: CASSPQGGFGNTIYF.

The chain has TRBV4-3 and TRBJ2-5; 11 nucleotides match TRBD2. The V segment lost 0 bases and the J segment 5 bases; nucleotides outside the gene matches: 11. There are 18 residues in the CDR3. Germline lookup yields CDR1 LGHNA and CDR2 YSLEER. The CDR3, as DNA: TGCGCCAGCAGCCAAGATAGAGATAGCGGGAGGGCCGGGGAGACCCAGTACTTC. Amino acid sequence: CASSQDRDSGRAGETQYF.

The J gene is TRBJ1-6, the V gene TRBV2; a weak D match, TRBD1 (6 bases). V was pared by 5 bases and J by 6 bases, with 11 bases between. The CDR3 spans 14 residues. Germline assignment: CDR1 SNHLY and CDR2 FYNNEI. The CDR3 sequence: CASSSGTSNSPLHF. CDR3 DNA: TGTGCCAGCAGTTCCGGGACAAGTAATTCACCCCTCCACTTT.

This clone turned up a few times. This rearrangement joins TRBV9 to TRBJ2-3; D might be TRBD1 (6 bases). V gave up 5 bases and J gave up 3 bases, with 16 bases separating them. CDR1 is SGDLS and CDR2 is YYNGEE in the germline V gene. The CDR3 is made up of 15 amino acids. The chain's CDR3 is CASRSQGGETDTQYF. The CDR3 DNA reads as TGTGCCAGCAGGTCACAGGGTGGAGAGACAGATACGCAGTATTTT.

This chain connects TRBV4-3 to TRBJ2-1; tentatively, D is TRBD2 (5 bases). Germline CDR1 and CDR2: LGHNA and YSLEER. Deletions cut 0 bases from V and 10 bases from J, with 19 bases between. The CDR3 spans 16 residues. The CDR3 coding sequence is TGCGCCAGCAGCCAAGAGTCGGGGTGGAGAGAACAGGAGCAGTTCTTC. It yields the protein CASSQESGWREQEQFF.

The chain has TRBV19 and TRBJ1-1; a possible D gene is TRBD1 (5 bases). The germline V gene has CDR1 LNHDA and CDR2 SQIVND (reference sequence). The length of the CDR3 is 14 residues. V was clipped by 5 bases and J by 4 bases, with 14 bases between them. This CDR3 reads CASSPDLRGTEAFF. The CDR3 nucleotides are TGTGCCAGTAGTCCCGACCTGAGGGGCACTGAAGCTTTCTTT.

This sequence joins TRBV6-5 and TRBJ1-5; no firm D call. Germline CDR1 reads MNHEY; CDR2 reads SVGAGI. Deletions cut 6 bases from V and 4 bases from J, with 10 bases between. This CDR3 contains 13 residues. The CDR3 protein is CASSRQENQPQHF. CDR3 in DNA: TGTGCCAGCAGCCGACAAGAAAATCAGCCCCAGCATTTT.

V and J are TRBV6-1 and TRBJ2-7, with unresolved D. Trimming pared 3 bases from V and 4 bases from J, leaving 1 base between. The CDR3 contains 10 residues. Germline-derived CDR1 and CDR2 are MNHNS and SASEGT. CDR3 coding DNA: TGTGCCAGCAGTGATTACGAGCAGTACTTC. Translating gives CASSDYEQYF.

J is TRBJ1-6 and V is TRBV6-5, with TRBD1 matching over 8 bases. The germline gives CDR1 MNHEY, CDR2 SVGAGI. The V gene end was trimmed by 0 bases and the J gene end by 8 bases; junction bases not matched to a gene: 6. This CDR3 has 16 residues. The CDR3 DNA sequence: TGTGCCAGCAGTTACTCTGGGCAGGGGGCTTATTCACCCCTCCACTTT. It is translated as CASSYSGQGAYSPLHF.

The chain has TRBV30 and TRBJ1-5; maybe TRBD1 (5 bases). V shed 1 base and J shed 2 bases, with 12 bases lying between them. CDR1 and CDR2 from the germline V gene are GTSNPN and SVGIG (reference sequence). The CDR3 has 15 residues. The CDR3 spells CAWSAGTGGNQPQHF. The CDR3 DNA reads TGTGCCTGGAGTGCCGGGACTGGGGGCAATCAGCCCCAGCATTTT.

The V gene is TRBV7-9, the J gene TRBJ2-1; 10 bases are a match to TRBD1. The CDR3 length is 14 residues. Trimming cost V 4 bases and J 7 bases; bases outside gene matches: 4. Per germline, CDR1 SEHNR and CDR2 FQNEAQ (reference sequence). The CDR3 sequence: CASSSWDRGNEQFF. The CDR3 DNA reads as TGTGCCAGCAGCTCCTGGGACAGGGGAAATGAGCAGTTCTTC.

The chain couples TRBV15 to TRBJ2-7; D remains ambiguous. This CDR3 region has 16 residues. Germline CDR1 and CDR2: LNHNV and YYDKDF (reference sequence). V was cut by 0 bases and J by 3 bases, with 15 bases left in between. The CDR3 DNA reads TGTGCCACCAGCAGAGATAGGTCAGTGAACCTCTACGAGCAGTACTTC. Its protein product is CATSRDRSVNLYEQYF.

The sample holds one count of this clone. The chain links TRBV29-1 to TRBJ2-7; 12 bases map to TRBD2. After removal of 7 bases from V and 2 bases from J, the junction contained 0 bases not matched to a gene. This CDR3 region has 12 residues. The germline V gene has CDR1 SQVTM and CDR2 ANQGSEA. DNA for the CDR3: TGCAGCGGGACTAGCGGGACCTACGAGCAGTACTTC. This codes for CSGTSGTYEQYF.

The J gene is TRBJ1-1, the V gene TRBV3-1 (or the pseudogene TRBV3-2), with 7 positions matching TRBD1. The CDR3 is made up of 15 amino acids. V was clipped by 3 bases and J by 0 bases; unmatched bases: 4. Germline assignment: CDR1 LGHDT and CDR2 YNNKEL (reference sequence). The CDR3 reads CASSQQGGVNTEAFF. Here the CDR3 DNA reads TGTGCCAGCAGCCAGCAGGGGGGAGTGAACACTGAAGCTTTCTTT.

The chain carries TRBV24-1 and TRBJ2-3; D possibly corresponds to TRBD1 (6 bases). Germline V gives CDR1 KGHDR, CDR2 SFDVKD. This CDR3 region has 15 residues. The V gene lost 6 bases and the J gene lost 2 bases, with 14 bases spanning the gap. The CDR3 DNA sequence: TGTGCCACCAGTAGTGGGACAACGTTCACAGATACGCAGTATTTT. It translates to CATSSGTTFTDTQYF.

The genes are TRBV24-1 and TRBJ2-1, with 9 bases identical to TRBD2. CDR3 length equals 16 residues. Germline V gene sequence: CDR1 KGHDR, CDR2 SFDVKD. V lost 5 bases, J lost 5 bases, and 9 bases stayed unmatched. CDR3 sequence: CATSAMAGGPHNEQFF. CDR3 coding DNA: TGTGCCACCAGTGCTATGGCGGGAGGGCCTCACAATGAGCAGTTCTTC.

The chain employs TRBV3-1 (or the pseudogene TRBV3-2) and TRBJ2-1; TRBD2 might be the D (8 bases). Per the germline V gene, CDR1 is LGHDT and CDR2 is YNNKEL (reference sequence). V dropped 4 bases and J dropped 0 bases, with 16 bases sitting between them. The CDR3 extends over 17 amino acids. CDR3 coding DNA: TGTGCCAGCAGCCCTAGGGGGCGGGGGGTCTCCTACAATGAGCAGTTCTTC. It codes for CASSPRGRGVSYNEQFF.

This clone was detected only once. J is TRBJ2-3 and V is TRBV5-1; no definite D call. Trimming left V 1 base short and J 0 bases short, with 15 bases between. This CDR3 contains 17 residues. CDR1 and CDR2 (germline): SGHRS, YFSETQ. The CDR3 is CASSLTGPTSSTDTQYF. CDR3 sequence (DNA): TGCGCCAGCAGCTTGACGGGCCCAACCTCTAGCACAGATACGCAGTATTTT. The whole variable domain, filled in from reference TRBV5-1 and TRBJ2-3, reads KAGVTQTPRYLIKTRGQQVTLSCSPISGHRSVSWYQQTPGQGLQFLFEYFSETQRNKGNFPGRFSGRQFSNSRSEMNVSTLELGDSALYLCASSLTGPTSSTDTQYFGPGTRLTVL.

CDR3 sequence (DNA): TGTGCCAGCAGGAGCCGGGACGGGGGAGTTGGCTACACCTTC. Amino acid sequence: CASRSRDGGVGYTF. The V call is TRBV5-6, the J call TRBJ1-2; tentatively, D is TRBD1 (5 bases). This CDR3 spans 14 amino acids. Per germline, CDR1 SGHDT and CDR2 YYEEEE. The germline V and J ends were trimmed by 5 bases and 7 bases, with 18 bases remaining between them.

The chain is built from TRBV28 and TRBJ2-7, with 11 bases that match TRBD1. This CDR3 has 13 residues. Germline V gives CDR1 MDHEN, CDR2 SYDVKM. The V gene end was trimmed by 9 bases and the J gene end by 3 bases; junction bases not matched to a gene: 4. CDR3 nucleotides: TGTGCCAGTGTCGGGACAGGGGGCTACGAGCAGTACTTC. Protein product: CASVGTGGYEQYF.